These 31 T cell receptor beta chains were sequenced from one sample in a study of blood T cell repertoires in COVID-19. Profiling relied on immunoSEQ multiplex PCR, and the TCRdb table lists in-frame clones only, not all of them. In the table there are 35,000 to 50,000 clones, around 89% of which are singletons. Sequences were obtained from peripheral blood. Receptors were obtained from a man aged 50 to 59 with active COVID-19.

V is TRBV19 and J is TRBJ2-3, with D possibly being TRBD1 (6 bases). The CDR3 spans 17 residues. Looked up from germline, CDR1 is LNHDA and CDR2 is SQIVND (reference sequence). The V gene lost 6 bases and the J gene lost 0 bases, with 19 bases spanning the gap. CDR3 coding DNA: TGTGCCAGTAGCCCCCCCCGGACAGCAACTAGCACAGATACGCAGTATTTT. It specifies CASSPPRTATSTDTQYF.

This rearrangement joins TRBV3-1 (or the pseudogene TRBV3-2) to TRBJ1-6; D gene uncertain. CDR3 length: 13 amino acids. Trimming removed 4 bases from V and 8 bases from J, with 9 bases in between. Germline V lookup: CDR1 LGHDT, CDR2 YNNKEL (reference sequence). CDR3 amino acids: CASSLTEDSPLHF. As DNA, the CDR3 is TGTGCCAGCAGCCTCACGGAGGATTCACCCCTCCACTTT.

This clone appeared a single time. This chain connects TRBV30 to TRBJ1-1; no clear D gene. CDR1 and CDR2 (germline): GTSNPN, SVGIG (reference sequence). This CDR3 has 13 residues. V was clipped by 1 base and J by 11 bases, with 17 bases between them. CDR3 sequence: CAWSAGLGSWAFF. CDR3 in DNA: TGTGCCTGGAGTGCGGGTTTAGGTTCTTGGGCTTTCTTT. The variable domain in full, with the rest retrieved from reference TRBV30 and TRBJ1-1, is SQTIHQWPATLVQPVGSPLSLECTVEGTSNPNLYWYRQAAGRGLQLLFYSVGIGQISSEVPQNLSASRPQDRQFILSSKKLLLSDSGFYLCAWSAGLGSWAFFGQGTRLTVV.

V gene TRBV5-1 combines with J gene TRBJ2-4; D is uncertain. V lost 0 bases and J lost 11, with 15 bases in between. The CDR3 has 14 amino acids. Germline CDR1 and CDR2: SGHRS and YFSETQ. Here the CDR3 DNA reads TGCGCCAGCAGCTTGGAAGGAGCTCTTACCCTTCAGTACTTC. Amino acids: CASSLEGALTLQYF. The full variable domain, completed using reference TRBV5-1 and TRBJ2-4, is KAGVTQTPRYLIKTRGQQVTLSCSPISGHRSVSWYQQTPGQGLQFLFEYFSETQRNKGNFPGRFSGRQFSNSRSEMNVSTLELGDSALYLCASSLEGALTLQYFGAGTRLSVL.

The chain recombines TRBV19 with TRBJ1-6, with D possibly being TRBD1 (6 bases). From germline, CDR1 is LNHDA and CDR2 SQIVND (reference sequence). The CDR3 covers 17 residues. Trimming removed 4 bases from V and 7 bases from J, with 20 bases in between. CDR3 loop: CASSTLKTGSYNSPLHF. The CDR3 DNA reads as TGTGCCAGTAGTACCCTAAAGACAGGCTCGTACAATTCACCCCTCCACTTT.

In DNA form, the CDR3 reads TGTGCCAGCAGCCAAGTCACCAGGGGGCATGGCTACACCTTC. It translates to CASSQVTRGHGYTF. This chain links TRBV3-1 (or the pseudogene TRBV3-2) with TRBJ1-2; 8 bases are a match to TRBD1. Germline V CDR1 and CDR2: LGHDT, YNNKEL (reference sequence). There are 14 residues in the CDR3. With V trimmed by 1 base and J by 6 bases, 4 bases remained unmatched.

V and J are TRBV18 and TRBJ2-1; D uncertain. V lost 2 bases to trimming and J lost 7 bases, with 21 bases between them. This CDR3 is 17 amino acids long. From germline, CDR1 is KGHSH and CDR2 LQKENI. The CDR3, as DNA: TGTGCCAGCTCACCATTCGCGACTGTGACGCCTGGTAATGAGCAGTTCTTC. This sequence encodes CASSPFATVTPGNEQFF.

The genes are TRBV14 and TRBJ1-4; D is possibly TRBD1 (5 bases). Germline assignment: CDR1 SGHDN and CDR2 FVKESK. Trimming took 2 bases from V and 5 from J, leaving 12 bases between them. This CDR3 region has 15 residues. CDR3 DNA: TGTGCCAGCAGCCAATTAGCAGGGAGGAATGAAAAACTGTTTTTT. This gives the protein CASSQLAGRNEKLFF.

This chain links TRBV10-3 with TRBJ1-2; the match to TRBD1 covers 7 bases. With V trimmed by 2 bases and J by 2 bases, 5 bases remained unmatched. Germline CDR1 is ENHRY and CDR2 is SYGVKD. This CDR3 is 15 amino acids long. Here the CDR3 reads CAISEGDSANYGYTF. Here the CDR3 DNA reads TGTGCCATCAGTGAGGGGGACAGCGCAAACTATGGCTACACCTTC.

This chain connects TRBV5-4 to TRBJ2-7; 11 nucleotides match TRBD2. From germline, CDR1 is SGHNT and CDR2 YYREEE (reference sequence). The length of the CDR3 is 19 residues. J was trimmed by 7 bases and V by 4 bases; bases with no gene match: 22. The CDR3 DNA reads as TGTGCCAGCAGCGAACAGGGACTAGCGGTCCTGGGGCGGACGAGAGAGCAGTACTTC. Its protein product is CASSEQGLAVLGRTREQYF.

Note on this clone: Other DNA sequences in this specimen translate into the identical CDR3. This sequence joins TRBV6-6 and TRBJ1-2; D is unresolved. V was clipped by 5 bases and J by 5 bases, with 6 bases between them. Germline V lookup: CDR1 MNHNY, CDR2 SVGAGI (reference sequence). CDR3 length: 11 residues. The CDR3 DNA reads TGTGCCAGCAGTCCCGGTTATGGCTACACCTTC. Encoded protein: CASSPGYGYTF.

This chain links TRBV7-2 with TRBJ1-1; D may be TRBD1 (5 bases). V lost 5 bases and J 0 bases, leaving 13 bases between the germline ends. The CDR3 is 15 residues long. CDR1 and CDR2 (germline): SGHTA, FQGNSA. CDR3 nucleotide sequence: TGTGCCAGCAGCCTCGCGACAGCACTGAACACTGAAGCTTTCTTT. Translating gives CASSLATALNTEAFF. The entire variable domain, with the rest obtained from reference TRBV7-2 and TRBJ1-1, is as follows: GAGVSQSPSNKVTEKGKDVELRCDPISGHTALYWYRQSLGQGLEFLIYFQGNSAPDKSGLPSDRFSAERTGGSVSTLTIQRTQQEDSAVYLCASSLATALNTEAFFGQGTRLTVV.

This chain connects TRBV18 to TRBJ2-3, with TRBD2 identical over 9 bases. Trimming took 5 bases from V and 5 from J; bases not matched to a gene: 11. CDR1 is KGHSH and CDR2 is LQKENI in the germline V gene. The CDR3 consists of 16 residues. Here the CDR3 DNA reads TGTGCCAGCTCATCCCTCGCGGGGGGGCGGGAAGATACGCAGTATTTT. This codes for CASSSLAGGREDTQYF.

The chain carries TRBV18 and TRBJ2-7; D not certain. V was pared by 2 bases and J by 2 bases, with 22 bases between. Germline CDR1 is KGHSH and CDR2 is LQKENI. The CDR3 extends over 18 amino acids. CDR3 nucleotide sequence: TGTGCCAGCTCACCAGTCGGTACCAGGTTGGCAGGCACCTACGAGCAGTACTTC. It yields the protein CASSPVGTRLAGTYEQYF.

The chain links TRBV12-3 or TRBV12-4 to TRBJ1-5; maybe TRBD1 (5 bases). This CDR3 comprises 12 residues. V lost 8 bases and J 7 bases, leaving 12 bases between the germline ends. CDR3 nucleotide sequence: TGTGCCAGCGGGGCTGATCGGCAGCCCCAGCATTTT. Its translation: CASGADRQPQHF.

The J gene is TRBJ1-5, the V gene TRBV24-1, with 8 positions matching TRBD1. Per the germline V gene, CDR1 is KGHDR and CDR2 is SFDVKD. CDR3 size: 14 residues. With 3 bases clipped from V and 4 bases from J, the junction kept 1 base outside the gene matches. The CDR3 nucleotides are TGTGCCACCAGTGATCACAGGGGGAATCAGCCCCAGCATTTT. This codes for CATSDHRGNQPQHF.

This clone turned up a few times. The rearrangement uses TRBV6-1 and TRBJ2-5, with TRBD2 matching 10 bases. The CDR3 has 15 amino acids. With V trimmed by 3 bases and J by 1 base, 2 bases remained unmatched. Germline V gene lookup returns CDR1 MNHNS and CDR2 SASEGT. The CDR3 coding sequence is TGTGCCAGCAGTGATATAGCGGGGGGCCAAGAGACCCAGTACTTC. This codes for CASSDIAGGQETQYF.

Here the CDR3 DNA reads TGTGCCAGCAGCCAGGCTTCAGGAGCGGGCACTCCCCAGCCCCAGCATTTT. Translation gives CASSQASGAGTPQPQHF. V gene TRBV4-2 combines with J gene TRBJ1-5; no clear D. CDR3 length: 17 residues. Trimming shortened V by 3 bases and J by 7 bases, and 22 bases separated the two germline ends. CDR1 is LGHNA and CDR2 is YNFKEQ in the germline V gene.

J is TRBJ2-7 and V is TRBV7-9, with 9 bases aligning to TRBD1. This CDR3 region has 16 residues. The trim removed 1 base at V and 1 base at J, leaving 5 bases unmatched. CDR1 SEHNR and CDR2 FQNEAQ come from the germline V gene (reference sequence). The CDR3 DNA is TGTGCCAGCAGCTTAGGGGGGACAGGGACTTCCTACGAGCAGTACTTC. It yields the protein CASSLGGTGTSYEQYF.

The chain employs TRBV28 and TRBJ1-6, with 12 bases identical to TRBD1. Germline CDR1 and CDR2: MDHEN and SYDVKM. Trimming removed 7 bases from V and 14 bases from J; junction bases left unmatched: 9. The CDR3 runs to 14 residues. CDR3: CASISGTGGQSLHF. For the CDR3, the DNA is TGTGCCAGCATCTCCGGGACAGGGGGCCAGTCCCTCCACTTT.

This clone was counted once. This chain links TRBV6-6 with TRBJ1-6; 8 bases are a match to TRBD1. This CDR3 has 14 amino acids. The J segment lost 7 bases and the V segment lost 6 bases, leaving 5 bases of the junction unmatched. In germline, CDR1 is MNHNY, CDR2 SVGAGI (reference sequence). The CDR3 reads CASSQGQVNSPLHF. CDR3 coding DNA: TGTGCCAGCAGCCAGGGACAGGTGAATTCACCCCTCCACTTT.

The rearrangement uses TRBV19 and TRBJ2-3; D is possibly TRBD1 (5 bases). This CDR3 has 15 amino acids. Per germline, CDR1 LNHDA and CDR2 SQIVND (reference sequence). V lost 4 bases to trimming and J lost 0 bases, with 11 bases between them. CDR3 coding DNA: TGTGCCAGTAGTAGTACAGGATCTAGCACAGATACGCAGTATTTT. Its protein is CASSSTGSSTDTQYF.

In this sample, this clone turned up a few times. The chain links TRBV6-5 to TRBJ1-2, with D unclear. This CDR3 region has 15 residues. Trimming removed 0 bases from V and 1 base from J, with 9 bases in between. CDR1 is MNHEY and CDR2 is SVGAGI in the germline V gene. The CDR3: CASSYSSGINYGYTF. CDR3 nucleotides: TGTGCCAGCAGTTACTCTTCAGGAATTAACTATGGCTACACCTTC.

The chain carries TRBV24-1 and TRBJ2-2; 7 bases are shared with TRBD1. With 4 bases clipped from V and 2 bases from J, the junction kept 6 bases outside the gene matches. Germline values: CDR1 KGHDR, CDR2 SFDVKD. The CDR3 is made up of 16 amino acids. CDR3 nucleotide sequence: TGTGCCACCAGTGACCTGAGACAGGGCAACACCGGGGAGCTGTTTTTT. Amino acid sequence: CATSDLRQGNTGELFF.

The rearrangement joins TRBV15 to TRBJ1-6; D unresolved. The CDR3 has 15 amino acids. Germline loops: CDR1 LNHNV, CDR2 YYDKDF (reference sequence). V was cut by 3 bases and J by 5 bases, with 11 bases left in between. The CDR3 nucleotides are TGTGCCACCAGCAGTGAGGGTACGAATAATTCACCCCTCCACTTT. Translated: CATSSEGTNNSPLHF.

Note on this clone: Other DNA sequences in the same sample also yield this CDR3. The rearrangement links TRBV4-3 to TRBJ2-3; 12 bases agree with TRBD2. Per germline, CDR1 LGHNA and CDR2 YSLEER. Trimming at V came to 3 bases and at J to 2 bases, leaving 6 bases not matched to a gene. The CDR3 sequence is 17 residues long. The DNA of the CDR3 is TGCGCCAGCAGCCAGGGTGGACTAGCGGGGAACACAGATACGCAGTATTTT. Its translation is CASSQGGLAGNTDTQYF.

The chain has TRBV18 and TRBJ1-2; 7 bases are shared with TRBD1. This CDR3 has 14 amino acids. After removal of 6 bases from V and 2 bases from J, the junction contained 6 bases not matched to a gene. CDR1 is KGHSH and CDR2 is LQKENI in the germline V gene. The CDR3 nucleotides are TGTGCCAGCTCTTTGGAAGGGGGCAACTATGGCTACACCTTC. As protein: CASSLEGGNYGYTF.

The V call is TRBV6-6, the J call TRBJ2-7; 8 positions match TRBD1. Trimming at V came to 7 bases and at J to 5 bases, leaving 7 bases not matched to a gene. There are 13 residues in the CDR3. From germline, CDR1 is MNHNY and CDR2 SVGAGI (reference sequence). CDR3 sequence (DNA): TGTGCCAGCAACGGACAGGGAAGGGACGAGCAGTACTTC. Translating gives CASNGQGRDEQYF.

There are a few counts of this clone. The chain combines TRBV6-2 or TRBV6-3 with TRBJ1-2; no definite D call. CDR1 MNHEY and CDR2 SVGEGT come from the germline V gene. The CDR3 is 13 residues long. V lost 2 bases and J 3 bases, leaving 7 bases between the germline ends. Written as DNA, the CDR3 is TGTGCCAGCAGTTACAACGGGGACTATGGCTACACCTTC. This gives the protein CASSYNGDYGYTF.

This chain uses TRBV18 with TRBJ1-2; 9 nucleotides align to TRBD1. The V segment lost 5 bases and the J segment 3 bases; nucleotides outside the gene matches: 4. The length of the CDR3 is 14 residues. Germline V gene lookup returns CDR1 KGHSH and CDR2 LQKENI. CDR3 protein: CASSSDRGDYGYTF. In DNA form, the CDR3 reads TGTGCCAGCTCATCGGACAGGGGAGACTATGGCTACACCTTC.

This chain joins TRBV30 and TRBJ1-5, with 11 bases identical to TRBD1. Germline CDR1 reads GTSNPN; CDR2 reads SVGIG (reference sequence). Trimming took 5 bases from V and 7 from J; bases not matched to a gene: 4. The CDR3 covers 13 residues. The CDR3 spells CAWEGQGGQPQHF. CDR3 sequence (DNA): TGTGCCTGGGAGGGACAGGGGGGCCAGCCCCAGCATTTT.